Sequencing of this T cell receptor (beta chain) was carried out in a study of cytomegalovirus exposure and HLA in healthy donors. Overall study context: The study's early data release held 75 million to 95 million unique TCRs from HLA-typed donors. Study conclusions and caveats: Later genetic work tied a missense DCLRE1C variant to beta-chain V and J trimming. Productive status was seen about 87% or about 30% of the time for most TCR beta V segments in an earlier analysis. Most CMV-associated TCR beta chains were later found to appear HLA-restricted.

The primer mix had 60 Vbeta and 13 Jbeta primers. Assay: immunoSEQ multiplex PCR; the TCRdb copy retains only in-frame clones and omits some. Here the sample spans around 99,000 clones, about 86% being singletons. For this clone: Its antigen is not known.

V lost 1 base, J lost 2 bases, and 17 bases lay in between. CDR3 length: 17 residues. CDR1 is SEHNR and CDR2 is FQNEAQ in the germline V gene (reference sequence). Material for sequencing was PBMCs. This TCR was sampled from a woman in her thirties in good health and CMV-seronegative. The chain recombines TRBV7-9 with TRBJ2-5; D is possibly TRBD2 (5 bases). CDR3 residues: CASSLVGRSGKQETQYF. The CDR3 DNA is TGTGCCAGCAGCTTAGTCGGCAGGTCGGGAAAACAAGAGACCCAGTACTTC.